The clone carrying this T cell receptor beta chain has only a few counts. Its target is not known. The data were taken from a study of a mutant IDH1 vaccine in newly diagnosed glioma. Overall study: Previous care, which was radiotherapy, temozolomide, or both, most often involved both.

Sequencing was performed with immunoSEQ multiplex PCR; in TCRdb, only in-frame clones are kept and a portion is missing. The data contain 25,000 to 40,000 clones, about 78% of them singletons. The CDR3 runs to 15 residues. The germline gives CDR1 SGHTA, CDR2 FQGNSA. Trimming cost V 1 base and J 9 bases; bases outside gene matches: 6. Study findings and constraints: Changes in the top peripheral T cell clonotypes seemingly had no bearing on pseudoprogression.

Regarding time point: week 11, during vaccination. In the vaccine, a single dose held 300 ug of the mutant IDH1 20-mer peptide, along with topical imiquimod. The specimen comprised PBMCs, sampled from a glioma patient whose treatment included an IDH1 peptide vaccine. The sequence was collected from a man aged 30 to 45 with glioma. This chain joins TRBV7-2 and TRBJ1-6, with 7 positions matching TRBD1. DNA for the CDR3: TGTGCCAGCAGCTTAGGACAGGGAAATTTTTCACCCCTCCACTTT. Its protein is CASSLGQGNFSPLHF.